Sequencing of this T cell receptor (beta chain) was carried out in a study of blood T cell repertoires in COVID-19. TCRdb's copy holds only in-frame clones and misses some; the assay was immunoSEQ multiplex PCR. The table lists over 200,000 clones, less than 90% of them singletons. The origin of this receptor is a woman in her sixties or seventies with active or convalescent COVID-19. The source material was peripheral blood.

The CDR3: CASSFDSGVTNEKLFF. CDR3 nucleotide sequence: TGTGCCAGCAGTTTTGATTCAGGGGTAACTAATGAAAAACTGTTTTTT. This chain links TRBV28 with TRBJ1-4; maybe TRBD1 (6 bases). The ends were cut back, 3 bases at V and 1 base at J, with 12 bases in the middle. The CDR3 has 16 residues. Germline CDR1 and CDR2: MDHEN and SYDVKM.